A single sample gave rise to the 17 T cell receptor beta chains below, sequenced in a study of T cells in Graves' hyperthyroidism and ophthalmopathy. Template material for amplifying TCR beta CDR3 regions consisted of RNA transcripts. When the TCR CDR3 underwent first-round RT-PCR, the HTBI primer set was used. MiXCR was run by TCRdb on the multiplex PCR reads, yielding one entry per CDR3 protein. This repertoire shows approximately 690,000 distinct CDR3 sequences, less than 25% found once; its top ten account for roughly a third. Sequencing used blood. These receptors all stem from a man aged 25 to 40 with Graves' ophthalmopathy.

The chain recombines TRBV7-2 with TRBJ1-2; tentative D call: TRBD1 (5 bases). V lost 1 base and J lost 7, with 16 bases in between. Germline V gene data show CDR1 as SGHTA and CDR2 as FQGNSA. CDR3 length: 15 amino acids. The CDR3: CASSLDSRGRSGYTF. The DNA for the CDR3 is TGTGCCAGCAGCTTAGATTCGAGGGGCAGGAGTGGCTACACCTTC.

This clonotype showed up just a few times. The chain has TRBV4-1 and TRBJ1-2; D not resolved. CDR1 and CDR2 from the germline V gene are MGHRA and YSYEKL. The CDR3 totals 16 residues. V was trimmed by 0 bases and J by 0 bases, leaving 11 bases between them. The CDR3 loop is CASSQDSTASNYGYTF. The CDR3, as DNA: TGCGCCAGCAGCCAAGATTCCACAGCCTCTAACTATGGCTACACCTTC.

The genes are TRBV4-1 and TRBJ2-1; D perhaps matches TRBD2 (5 bases). The ends were cut back, 0 bases at V and 6 bases at J, with 15 bases in the middle. From germline, CDR1 is MGHRA and CDR2 YSYEKL. The CDR3 consists of 16 residues. The CDR3 DNA reads as TGCGCCAGCAGCCAAGATTTGAGGCCAGGAGGCAATGAGCAGTTCTTC. Protein product: CASSQDLRPGGNEQFF.

The genes are TRBV10-1 and TRBJ2-2; D is unclear. Germline V gene data show CDR1 as WNHNN and CDR2 as SYGVQD (reference sequence). The ends were cut back, 5 bases at V and 4 bases at J, with 8 bases in the middle. The CDR3 loop spans 13 amino acids. This CDR3 reads CASSKPSTGELFF. Written as DNA, the CDR3 is TGCGCCAGCAGTAAACCGAGCACCGGGGAGCTGTTTTTT.

This clonotype was seen at least ten times. V is TRBV11-2 and J is TRBJ2-3; D is ambiguous. Germline CDR1 reads SGHAT; CDR2 reads FQNNGV. Trimming cost V 5 bases and J 1 base, with 16 bases left between them. The CDR3 covers 16 residues. CDR3 amino acids: CASSPPVVMGTDTQYF. The CDR3 DNA sequence: TGTGCCAGCAGCCCCCCCGTTGTGATGGGCACAGATACGCAGTATTTT.

The sample holds many counts of this clonotype. The rearrangement links TRBV5-8 to TRBJ2-7, with D possibly TRBD1 on 6 matching bases. V lost 0 bases and J 6 bases, leaving 10 bases between the germline ends. This CDR3 spans 13 amino acids. The germline CDR1 and CDR2 sequences are SGHTS and YDEGEE. The DNA for the CDR3 is TGTGCCAGCAGCTTGGGGACAGAATCCGAGCAGTACTTC. Its protein is CASSLGTESEQYF.

J is TRBJ1-5 and V is TRBV10-3; D unclear. In germline, CDR1 is ENHRY, CDR2 SYGVKD. V gave up 2 bases and J gave up 0 bases, with 5 bases separating them. The CDR3 is 14 amino acids. The CDR3, as DNA: TGTGCCATCAGTGAGAACAATAGCAATCAGCCCCAGCATTTT. Its translation: CAISENNSNQPQHF.

This clonotype has more than one count but fewer than ten. The rearrangement joins TRBV12-3 or TRBV12-4 to TRBJ2-3, with TRBD1 matching over 8 bases. This CDR3 contains 17 residues. The junction had 8 bases not matched to a gene; V was cut back by 1 base and J by 2 bases. Written as DNA, the CDR3 is TGTGCCAGCAGTTTAGAGGGGGCAGGGGGCCCCACAGATACGCAGTATTTT. Protein product: CASSLEGAGGPTDTQYF.

This clonotype has more than one count but fewer than ten. This chain connects TRBV20-1 to TRBJ2-2, with 8 bases aligning to TRBD2. V gave up 0 bases and J gave up 6 bases; unmatched junction bases: 12. This CDR3 contains 17 residues. Germline assignment: CDR1 DFQATT and CDR2 SNEGSKA (reference sequence). CDR3 amino acids: CSARDPASGSPAGELFF. The CDR3 nucleotides read TGCAGTGCTAGAGACCCGGCTAGCGGGTCCCCCGCCGGGGAGCTGTTTTTT.

V gene TRBV5-1 combines with J gene TRBJ2-7; D may be TRBD1 (6 bases). Germline V gene lookup returns CDR1 SGHRS and CDR2 YFSETQ. The V and J ends lost 4 bases and 6 bases respectively, with 17 bases between them. The CDR3 covers 14 residues. DNA for the CDR3: TGCGCCAGCAGCCTGCGAGGGACAACCTGCGAGCAGTACTTC. Translated: CASSLRGTTCEQYF.

There are many counts of this clonotype. The chain couples TRBV11-2 to TRBJ2-5, with D unclear. CDR1 is SGHAT and CDR2 is FQNNGV in the germline V gene. This CDR3 is built from 12 residues. V lost 5 bases and J 5 bases, leaving 9 bases between the germline ends. The CDR3 spells CASSPWLETQYF. The CDR3 nucleotides are TGTGCCAGCAGCCCATGGTTGGAGACCCAGTACTTC.

V usage is TRBV11-3 and J usage is TRBJ1-1; 10 nucleotides align to TRBD1. The germline CDR1 and CDR2 sequences are SGHNT and YENEEA. The CDR3 is made up of 13 amino acids. V shed 1 base and J 9 bases; nucleotides not matched to a gene: 2. The CDR3 nucleotides are TGTGCCAGCAGCTTAGGGACAGGGGGAAAAGCTTTCTTT. Residues: CASSLGTGGKAFF.

This clonotype was observed a handful of times. The rearrangement uses TRBV10-1 and TRBJ2-3; 11 nucleotides align to TRBD2. With 5 bases clipped from V and 4 bases from J, the junction kept 5 bases outside the gene matches. The CDR3 consists of 15 residues. The germline V gene encodes CDR1 WNHNN and CDR2 SYGVQD (reference sequence). CDR3: CASSLLAGDSDTQYF. CDR3 coding DNA: TGCGCCAGCAGTCTACTAGCGGGAGACTCAGATACGCAGTATTTT.

V and J are TRBV28 and TRBJ2-2; D is undetermined. The CDR3 length is 16 residues. V lost 4 bases to trimming and J lost 0 bases, with 12 bases between them. Germline-derived CDR1 and CDR2 are MDHEN and SYDVKM. The CDR3 nucleotides are TGTGCCAGCAGTTCTCTCCTTTGGGCGAACACCGGGGAGCTGTTTTTT. This encodes CASSSLLWANTGELFF.

In this sample, this clonotype turned up a few times. This chain joins TRBV19 and TRBJ2-7; 9 bases align to TRBD1. This CDR3 spans 15 amino acids. Germline V lookup: CDR1 LNHDA, CDR2 SQIVND (reference sequence). V was pared by 5 bases and J by 7 bases, with 12 bases of the junction left unmatched. CDR3 amino acids: CASSLGTGKMKEQYF. Written as DNA, the CDR3 is TGTGCCAGTAGTCTAGGGACAGGGAAGATGAAGGAGCAGTACTTC.

The chain combines TRBV20-1 with TRBJ1-6; D unclear. Germline V CDR1 and CDR2: DFQATT, SNEGSKA (reference sequence). The CDR3 extends over 15 amino acids. The V end was cut by 5 bases, the J end by 0 bases, with 11 bases between. CDR3 residues: CSALSTSSYNSPLHF. CDR3 DNA sequence: TGCAGTGCTCTATCCACGAGCTCCTATAATTCACCCCTCCACTTT.

V is TRBV7-2 and J is TRBJ2-1; TRBD2 might be the D (6 bases). Looked up from germline, CDR1 is SGHTA and CDR2 is FQGNSA. V was trimmed by 5 bases and J by 13 bases, leaving 15 bases between them. This CDR3 has 12 amino acids. CDR3 DNA: TGTGCCAGCAGCGCGCGGGACTCACCCCAGTTCTTC. It encodes CASSARDSPQFF.